Included here is one T cell receptor (beta chain) sequence, with context. The antigen is undetermined. This record belongs to a study of T cell repertoires in cytomegalovirus infection. About the study: CMV infection plus the matching HLA type was flagged by public TCR beta signatures. General study results and limits: Clonotype analysis showed dominance of the ex vivo response by HLA-C-restricted CMV-specific TCR beta clonotypes. Identification of carriers of CMV plus the relevant HLA was achieved through cumulative public TCR beta family frequency.

TCRdb re-analysed the reads in MiXCR, keeping a single row per CDR3 protein. The data show 200,000 or so distinct CDR3 sequences, with about 40% seen just once and roughly three fifths held by the top ten. This CDR3 is built from 16 residues. Germline lookup yields CDR1 SGHAT and CDR2 FQNNGV. V shed 1 base, J shed 5 bases, and the junction held 8 bases outside the gene matches. The material was CD8+ T cells from cultured PBMCs, obtained from culture after CMV antigen stimulation. This TCR derives from a human donor in good health (CMV status not recorded). Some clones in this sample may be carry-over from other donors' samples. V gene TRBV11-2 combines with J gene TRBJ2-7; 10 bases align to TRBD1. The CDR3 nucleotides are TGTGCCAGCAGCTTAGGGACAGGGGGGGGGAGACACGAGCAGTACTTC. The encoded protein is CASSLGTGGGRHEQYF.